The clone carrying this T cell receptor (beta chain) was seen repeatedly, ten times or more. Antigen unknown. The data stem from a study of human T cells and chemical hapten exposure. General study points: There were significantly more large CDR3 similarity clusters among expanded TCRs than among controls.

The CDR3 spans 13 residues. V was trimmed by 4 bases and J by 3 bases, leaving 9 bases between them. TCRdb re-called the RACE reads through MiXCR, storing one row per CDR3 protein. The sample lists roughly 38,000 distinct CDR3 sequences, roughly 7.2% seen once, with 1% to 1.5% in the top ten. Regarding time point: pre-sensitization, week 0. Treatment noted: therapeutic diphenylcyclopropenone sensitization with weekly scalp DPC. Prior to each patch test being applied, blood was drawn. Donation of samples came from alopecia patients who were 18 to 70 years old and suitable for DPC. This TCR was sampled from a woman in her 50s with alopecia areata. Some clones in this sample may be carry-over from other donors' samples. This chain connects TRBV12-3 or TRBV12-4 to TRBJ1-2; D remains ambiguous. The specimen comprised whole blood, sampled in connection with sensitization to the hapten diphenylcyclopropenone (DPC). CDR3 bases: TGTGCCAGCAGTTCTGGGCGATACTATGGCTACACCTTC. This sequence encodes CASSSGRYYGYTF.